Listed here are 20 T cell receptor beta chains from one sample, sequenced in a study of T cell responses to AZD1222 COVID-19 vaccine. Assay: immunoSEQ multiplex PCR; the TCRdb copy retains only in-frame clones and omits some. In the table there are about 120,000 clones, around 90% of which are singletons. This specimen was peripheral blood, taken on day 0 of AZD1222 vaccination. All receptors derive from an adult in good health.

The chain joins TRBV18 to TRBJ2-3; 10 nucleotides match TRBD2. This CDR3 is 15 amino acids long. CDR1 and CDR2 (germline): KGHSH, LQKENI. V dropped 4 bases and J dropped 6; count of bases not matched to a gene: 7. The CDR3: CASSQGLARGDTQYF. CDR3 bases: TGTGCCAGCTCACAGGGACTAGCGCGAGGGGATACGCAGTATTTT.

This chain connects TRBV28 to TRBJ1-2; possibly TRBD1 for D (6 bases). Germline V lookup: CDR1 MDHEN, CDR2 SYDVKM. Trimming stripped 6 bases from V and 1 base from J, with 12 bases between. The length of the CDR3 is 14 residues. The CDR3 region is CASRLGGINYGYTF. The CDR3 DNA reads TGTGCCAGCAGGTTAGGGGGGATTAACTATGGCTACACCTTC.

The chain has TRBV5-4 and TRBJ1-2; 7 bases are shared with TRBD1. This CDR3 comprises 13 residues. Per germline, CDR1 SGHNT and CDR2 YYREEE (reference sequence). The ends lost 3 bases at V and 8 bases at J; junction bases unmatched: 7. The CDR3 coding sequence is TGTGCCAGCAGCTCTAAGGGGGCGGAGGGCTACACCTTC. Its protein product is CASSSKGAEGYTF.

The chain joins TRBV4-1 to TRBJ1-1, with D maybe TRBD1 (5 bases). CDR1 MGHRA and CDR2 YSYEKL come from the germline V gene. The V end was cut by 8 bases, the J end by 1 base, with 20 bases between. The length of the CDR3 is 16 residues. The CDR3 DNA is TGCGCCAGCCAGCTATCCGGGACTCACGAGAACACTGAAGCTTTCTTT. This encodes CASQLSGTHENTEAFF.

V gene TRBV18 combines with J gene TRBJ2-3; perhaps TRBD2 as D (5 bases). V lost 4 bases, J lost 2 bases, and 13 bases lay in between. CDR1 and CDR2 (germline): KGHSH, LQKENI. This CDR3 region has 15 residues. The CDR3 DNA follows: TGTGCCAGCTCACGGCTGGGCGGGCCCACAGATACGCAGTATTTT. Translation: CASSRLGGPTDTQYF.

This clone was found once. Here the CDR3 DNA reads TGTGCCAGCAGCCTTAGACAGTACATGAACACTGAAGCTTTCTTT. Its translation: CASSLRQYMNTEAFF. The rearrangement joins TRBV5-6 to TRBJ1-1; possibly TRBD1 for D (5 bases). Trimming took 4 bases from V and 0 from J, leaving 13 bases between them. The CDR3 totals 15 residues. Germline loops: CDR1 SGHDT, CDR2 YYEEEE.

V is TRBV29-1 and J is TRBJ1-2; perhaps TRBD1 as D (5 bases). Trimming removed 6 bases from V and 10 bases from J, with 18 bases in between. Germline V gene data show CDR1 as SQVTM and CDR2 as ANQGSEA. The CDR3 is 12 residues long. In DNA form, the CDR3 reads TGCAGCGTAGTAGGGGCCGGTATCGTCTACACCTTC. Its protein product is CSVVGAGIVYTF. Complete variable domain (other parts from reference TRBV29-1 and TRBJ1-2): SAVISQKPSRDICQRGTSLTIQCQVDSQVTMMFWYRQQPGQSLTLIATANQGSEATYESGFVIDKFPISRPNLTFSTLTVSNMSPEDSSIYLCSVVGAGIVYTFGSGTRLTVV.

This clone is a singleton in its sample. The CDR3 here is CASSYNRDGNYGYTF. The CDR3 DNA reads TGTGCCAGCAGTTACAACCGGGACGGTAACTATGGCTACACCTTC. The rearrangement links TRBV6-5 to TRBJ1-2; D may be TRBD1 (5 bases). Germline CDR1 MNHEY, CDR2 SVGAGI. The CDR3 is 15 residues long. V was cut by 2 bases and J by 1 base, with 11 bases left in between.

The chain combines TRBV29-1 with TRBJ1-2; 11 nucleotides line up with TRBD1. V shed 7 bases and J 6 bases; nucleotides not matched to a gene: 10. Germline V CDR1 and CDR2: SQVTM, ANQGSEA. The CDR3 sequence is 14 residues long. The CDR3 reads CSAIRDRGSNGYTF. CDR3 coding DNA: TGCAGCGCTATCCGGGACAGGGGGTCTAATGGCTACACCTTC.

The genes are TRBV5-1 and TRBJ1-1, with no clear D. V was clipped by 1 base and J by 0 bases, with 16 bases between them. CDR1 and CDR2 (germline): SGHRS, YFSETQ. This CDR3 spans 17 amino acids. CDR3 sequence (DNA): TGCGCCAGCAGCTTGACTACCACACAAAGGATGAACACTGAAGCTTTCTTT. Translated, it gives CASSLTTTQRMNTEAFF. The variable domain in full, completed from reference TRBV5-1 and TRBJ1-1, reads KAGVTQTPRYLIKTRGQQVTLSCSPISGHRSVSWYQQTPGQGLQFLFEYFSETQRNKGNFPGRFSGRQFSNSRSEMNVSTLELGDSALYLCASSLTTTQRMNTEAFFGQGTRLTVV.

V usage is TRBV27 and J usage is TRBJ1-4, with no clear D. V lost 6 bases to trimming and J lost 6 bases, with 20 bases between them. Germline V gene data show CDR1 as MNHEY and CDR2 as SMNVEV (reference sequence). The CDR3 length is 16 residues. CDR3: CASRDGRPAFHEKLFF. The CDR3 bases are TGTGCCAGCAGGGATGGACGACCCGCTTTTCATGAAAAACTGTTTTTT. Drawing the rest from reference TRBV27 and TRBJ1-4, the complete variable domain is EAQVTQNPRYLITVTGKKLTVTCSQNMNHEYMSWYRQDPGLGLRQIYYSMNVEVTDKGDVPEGYKVSRKEKRNFPLILESPSPNQTSLYFCASRDGRPAFHEKLFFGSGTQLSVL.

The rearrangement uses TRBV6-2 or TRBV6-3 and TRBJ2-7; TRBD2 aligns across 13 bases. Germline V CDR1 and CDR2: MNHEY, SVGEGT. With 2 bases clipped from V and 7 bases from J, the junction kept 17 bases outside the gene matches. This CDR3 has 19 residues. Written as DNA, the CDR3 is TGTGCCAGCAGTTACCCGGCGTCACTAGCGGGAGGGCCTGACTGGGAGCAGTACTTC. This codes for CASSYPASLAGGPDWEQYF.

This clone was seen a handful of times. The rearrangement uses TRBV3-1 (or the pseudogene TRBV3-2) and TRBJ1-4; D gene ambiguous. CDR3 size: 17 residues. Germline V lookup: CDR1 LGHDT, CDR2 YNNKEL (reference sequence). The V gene lost 0 bases and the J gene lost 8 bases, with 19 bases spanning the gap. The CDR3 nucleotides are TGTGCCAGCAGCCAAGAAAGAGGAGGGCGGAGGGAGGAAAAACTGTTTTTT. Its translation is CASSQERGGRREEKLFF.

The chain uses TRBV19 and TRBJ1-2; weak D call: TRBD1 (5 bases). This CDR3 region has 16 residues. V shed 6 bases and J shed 2 bases, with 19 bases lying between them. Germline V gene lookup returns CDR1 LNHDA and CDR2 SQIVND (reference sequence). CDR3 DNA sequence: TGTGCCAGTAGAGGCCAGGCGCGACAGAACAACTATGGCTACACCTTC. Amino acids: CASRGQARQNNYGYTF.

This clone showed up just a few times. The chain carries TRBV27 and TRBJ1-2; tentative D call: TRBD1 (6 bases). Germline CDR1 is MNHEY and CDR2 is SMNVEV (reference sequence). V was cut by 1 base and J by 5 bases, with 14 bases left in between. The CDR3 totals 15 residues. Written as DNA, the CDR3 is TGTGCCAGCAGTTTATATGGGGGGGCATTGTATGGCTACACCTTC. This gives the protein CASSLYGGALYGYTF.

The chain recombines TRBV12-3 or TRBV12-4 with TRBJ1-1; D is undetermined. The CDR3 covers 12 residues. V was pared by 3 bases and J by 5 bases, with 7 bases between. CDR3 region: CASSLAATEAFF. The CDR3 bases are TGTGCCAGCAGTTTGGCGGCTACTGAAGCTTTCTTT.

This clone showed up just once. CDR3 residues: CASSIAQGASYEQYF. CDR3 bases: TGTGCCAGCAGCATAGCGCAGGGGGCCAGCTACGAGCAGTACTTC. V and J are TRBV28 and TRBJ2-7, with 8 bases lining up with TRBD1. Looked up from germline, CDR1 is MDHEN and CDR2 is SYDVKM. The CDR3 is 15 residues long. V shed 6 bases and J 3 bases; nucleotides not matched to a gene: 10.

This rearrangement joins TRBV5-1 to TRBJ2-3; D call uncertain. The CDR3 runs 14 residues. The germline V and J ends were trimmed by 0 bases and 0 bases, with 5 bases remaining between them. Germline-derived CDR1 and CDR2 are SGHRS and YFSETQ. The CDR3 loop is CASSLGSSTDTQYF. In nucleotides, the CDR3 is TGCGCCAGCAGCTTGGGTTCTAGCACAGATACGCAGTATTTT.

CDR3 protein: CASSTSGTGVSSEAFF. In DNA form, the CDR3 reads TGTGCCAGCAGCACCTCCGGGACGGGGGTTTCAAGTGAAGCTTTCTTT. The rearrangement joins TRBV9 to TRBJ1-1; TRBD1 is a possible D gene (5 bases). V lost 4 bases and J lost 7, with 23 bases in between. The CDR3 is 16 amino acids. Germline V lookup: CDR1 SGDLS, CDR2 YYNGEE.

The chain uses TRBV2 and TRBJ1-2; 10 nucleotides match TRBD1. Germline V gene sequence: CDR1 SNHLY, CDR2 FYNNEI. The CDR3 runs to 14 residues. The V and J ends lost 6 bases and 6 bases, in that order; junction bases with no gene match: 7. The CDR3 reads CASSATGGGDGYTF. The CDR3 DNA is TGTGCCAGCAGCGCGACAGGGGGCGGGGATGGCTACACCTTC. Based on the CDR3 plus reference TRBV2 and TRBJ1-2, the full variable domain is EPEVTQTPSHQVTQMGQEVILRCVPISNHLYFYWYRQILGQKVEFLVSFYNNEISEKSEIFDDQFSVERPDGSNFTLKIRSTKLEDSAMYFCASSATGGGDGYTFGSGTRLTVV.